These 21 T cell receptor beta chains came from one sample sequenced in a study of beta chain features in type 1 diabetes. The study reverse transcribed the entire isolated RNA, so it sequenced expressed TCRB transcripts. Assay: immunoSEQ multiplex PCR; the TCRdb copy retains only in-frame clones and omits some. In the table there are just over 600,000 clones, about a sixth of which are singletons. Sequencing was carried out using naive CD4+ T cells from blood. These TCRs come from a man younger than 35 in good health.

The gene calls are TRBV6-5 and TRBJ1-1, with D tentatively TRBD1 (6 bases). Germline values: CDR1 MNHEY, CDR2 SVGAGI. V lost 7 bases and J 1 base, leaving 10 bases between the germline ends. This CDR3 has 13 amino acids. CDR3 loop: CASTKGGNTEAFF. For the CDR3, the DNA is TGTGCCAGCACCAAGGGGGGGAACACTGAAGCTTTCTTT.

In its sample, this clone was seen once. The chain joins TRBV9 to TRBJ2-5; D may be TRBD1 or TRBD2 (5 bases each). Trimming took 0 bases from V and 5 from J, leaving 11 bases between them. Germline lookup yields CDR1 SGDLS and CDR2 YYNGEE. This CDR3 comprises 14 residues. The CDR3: CASSVAGLTETQYF. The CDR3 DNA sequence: TGTGCCAGCAGCGTAGCGGGGCTAACGGAGACCCAGTACTTC.

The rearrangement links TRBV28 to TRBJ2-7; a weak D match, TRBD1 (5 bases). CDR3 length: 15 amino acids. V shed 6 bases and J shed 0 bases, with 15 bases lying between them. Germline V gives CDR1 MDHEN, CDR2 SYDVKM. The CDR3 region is CASRQNRLSSYEQYF. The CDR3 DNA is TGTGCCAGCAGACAGAACAGGCTCAGCTCCTACGAGCAGTACTTC.

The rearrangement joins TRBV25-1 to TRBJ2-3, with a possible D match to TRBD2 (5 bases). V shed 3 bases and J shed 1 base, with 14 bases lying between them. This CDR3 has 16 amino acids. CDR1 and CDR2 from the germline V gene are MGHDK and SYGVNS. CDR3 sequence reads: CASSDNTRTGTDTQYF. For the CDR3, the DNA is TGTGCCAGCAGTGACAATACTAGGACTGGCACAGATACGCAGTATTTT.

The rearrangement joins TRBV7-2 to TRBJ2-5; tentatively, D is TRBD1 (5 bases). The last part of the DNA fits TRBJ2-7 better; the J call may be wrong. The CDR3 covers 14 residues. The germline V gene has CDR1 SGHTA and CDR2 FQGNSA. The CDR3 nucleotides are TGTGCCAGCAGCATCAGGGATAGCTCCTACGAGCAGTACTTC. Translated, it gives CASSIRDSSYEQYF.

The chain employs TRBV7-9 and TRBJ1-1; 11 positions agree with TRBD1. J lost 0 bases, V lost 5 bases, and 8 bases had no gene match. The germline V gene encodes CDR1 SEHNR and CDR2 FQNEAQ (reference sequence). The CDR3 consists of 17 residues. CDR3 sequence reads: CASSPFRDRGVNTEAFF. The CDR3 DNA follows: TGTGCCAGCAGCCCATTTCGGGACAGGGGGGTGAACACTGAAGCTTTCTTT.

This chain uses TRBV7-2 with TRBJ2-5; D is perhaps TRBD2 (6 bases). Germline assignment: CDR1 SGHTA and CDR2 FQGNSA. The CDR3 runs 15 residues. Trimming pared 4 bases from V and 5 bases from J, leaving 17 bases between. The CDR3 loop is CASSSGLSVGETQYF. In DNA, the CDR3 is TGTGCCAGCAGCTCGGGACTCTCTGTGGGGGAGACCCAGTACTTC.

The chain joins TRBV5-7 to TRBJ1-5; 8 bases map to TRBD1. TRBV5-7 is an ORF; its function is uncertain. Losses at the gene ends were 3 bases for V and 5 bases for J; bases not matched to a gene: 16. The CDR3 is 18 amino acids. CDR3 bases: TGTGCCAGCAGCTCCAATCCGGGACAGGCACTCTACGATCAGCCCCAGCATTTT. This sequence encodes CASSSNPGQALYDQPQHF.

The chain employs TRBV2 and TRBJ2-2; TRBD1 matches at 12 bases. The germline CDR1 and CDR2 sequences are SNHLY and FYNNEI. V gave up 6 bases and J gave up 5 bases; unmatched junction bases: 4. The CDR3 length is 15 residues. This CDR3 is CASRRDRGLTGELFF. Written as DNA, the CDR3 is TGTGCCAGCAGGCGGGACAGGGGGCTGACCGGGGAGCTGTTTTTT.

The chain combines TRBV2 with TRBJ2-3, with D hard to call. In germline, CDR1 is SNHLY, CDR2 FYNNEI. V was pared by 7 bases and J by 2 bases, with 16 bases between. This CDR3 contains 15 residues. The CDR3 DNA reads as TGTGCCAGCATAACCACCGGGCATTTCACAGATACGCAGTATTTT. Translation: CASITTGHFTDTQYF.

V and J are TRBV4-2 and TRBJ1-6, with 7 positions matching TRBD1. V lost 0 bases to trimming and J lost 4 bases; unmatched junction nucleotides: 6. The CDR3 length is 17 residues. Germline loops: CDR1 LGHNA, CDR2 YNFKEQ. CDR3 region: CASSQERDRAYNSPLHF. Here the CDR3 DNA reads TGTGCCAGCAGCCAAGAGAGAGACAGGGCGTATAATTCACCCCTCCACTTT.

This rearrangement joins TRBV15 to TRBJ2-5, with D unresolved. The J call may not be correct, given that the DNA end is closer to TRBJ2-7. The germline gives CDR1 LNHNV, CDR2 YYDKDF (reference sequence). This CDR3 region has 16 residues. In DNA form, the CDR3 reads TGTGCCACCAGCAGAGTCTGGACCGTAAGCTCCTACGAGCAGTACTTC. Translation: CATSRVWTVSSYEQYF.

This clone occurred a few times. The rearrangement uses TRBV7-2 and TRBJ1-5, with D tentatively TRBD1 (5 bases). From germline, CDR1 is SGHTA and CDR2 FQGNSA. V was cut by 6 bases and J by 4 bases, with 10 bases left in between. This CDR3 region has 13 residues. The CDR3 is CASRGPGNQPQHF. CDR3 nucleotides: TGTGCCAGCAGGGGGCCAGGAAATCAGCCCCAGCATTTT.

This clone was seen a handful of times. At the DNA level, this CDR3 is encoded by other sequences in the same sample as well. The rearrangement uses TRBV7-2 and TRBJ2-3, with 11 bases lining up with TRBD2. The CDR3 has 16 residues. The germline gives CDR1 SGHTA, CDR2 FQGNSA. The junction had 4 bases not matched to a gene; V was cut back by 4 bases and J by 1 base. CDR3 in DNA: TGTGCCAGCAGCTCGCGACTAGCGGGGCGCACAGATACGCAGTATTTT. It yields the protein CASSSRLAGRTDTQYF.

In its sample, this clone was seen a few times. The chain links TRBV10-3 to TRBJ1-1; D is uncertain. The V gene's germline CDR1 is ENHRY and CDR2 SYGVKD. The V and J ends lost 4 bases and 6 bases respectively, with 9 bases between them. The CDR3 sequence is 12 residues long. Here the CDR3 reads CAISGGVAEAFF. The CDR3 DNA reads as TGTGCCATCAGTGGTGGGGTCGCTGAAGCTTTCTTT.

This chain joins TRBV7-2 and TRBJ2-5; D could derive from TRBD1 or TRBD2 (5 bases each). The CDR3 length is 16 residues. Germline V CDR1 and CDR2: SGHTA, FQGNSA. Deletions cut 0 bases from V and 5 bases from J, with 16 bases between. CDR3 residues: CASSLARQGRGETQYF. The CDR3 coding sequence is TGTGCCAGCAGCTTAGCGCGCCAGGGTCGCGGGGAGACCCAGTACTTC.

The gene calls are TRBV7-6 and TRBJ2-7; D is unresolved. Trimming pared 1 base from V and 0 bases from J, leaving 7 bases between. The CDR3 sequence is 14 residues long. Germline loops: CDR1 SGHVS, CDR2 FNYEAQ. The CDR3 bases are TGTGCCAGCAGCTTAGACACGAGCTCCTACGAGCAGTACTTC. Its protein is CASSLDTSSYEQYF. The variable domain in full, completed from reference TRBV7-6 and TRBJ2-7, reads GAGVSQSPRYKVTKRGQDVALRCDPISGHVSLYWYRQALGQGPEFLTYFNYEAQQDKSGLPNDRFSAERPEGSISTLTIQRTEQRDSAMYRCASSLDTSSYEQYFGPGTRLTVT.

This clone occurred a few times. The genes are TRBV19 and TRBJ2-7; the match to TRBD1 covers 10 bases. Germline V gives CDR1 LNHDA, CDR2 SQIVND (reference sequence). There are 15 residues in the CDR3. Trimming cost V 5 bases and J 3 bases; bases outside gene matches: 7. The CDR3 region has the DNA TGTGCCAGTAGTCCCCGGACAGGGGGGTACTACGAGCAGTACTTC. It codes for CASSPRTGGYYEQYF.

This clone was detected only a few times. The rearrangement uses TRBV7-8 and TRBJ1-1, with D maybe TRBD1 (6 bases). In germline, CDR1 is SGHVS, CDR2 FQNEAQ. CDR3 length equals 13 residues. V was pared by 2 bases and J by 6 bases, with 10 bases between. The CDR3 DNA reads TGTGCCAGCAGCTTAAGGACAGAGCCTGAAGCTTTCTTT. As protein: CASSLRTEPEAFF. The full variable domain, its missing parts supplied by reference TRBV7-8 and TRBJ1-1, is GAGVSQSPRYKVAKRGQDVALRCDPISGHVSLFWYQQALGQGPEFLTYFQNEAQLDKSGLPSDRFFAERPEGSVSTLKIQRTQQEDSAVYLCASSLRTEPEAFFGQGTRLTVV.

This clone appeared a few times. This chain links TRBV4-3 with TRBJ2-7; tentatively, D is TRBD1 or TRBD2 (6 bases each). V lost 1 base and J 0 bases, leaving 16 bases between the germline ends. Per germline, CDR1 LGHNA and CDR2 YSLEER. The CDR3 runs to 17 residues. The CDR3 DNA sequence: TGCGCCAGCAGCCAAGGGAGGGATCAGGGGCGCTCCTACGAGCAGTACTTC. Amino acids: CASSQGRDQGRSYEQYF.

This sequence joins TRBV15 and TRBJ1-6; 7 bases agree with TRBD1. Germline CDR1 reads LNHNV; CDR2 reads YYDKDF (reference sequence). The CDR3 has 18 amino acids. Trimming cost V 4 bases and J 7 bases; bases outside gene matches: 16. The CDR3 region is CATSTKITNRGDNSPLHF. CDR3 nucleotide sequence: TGTGCCACCAGCACTAAAATAACCAACAGGGGTGACAATTCACCCCTCCACTTT. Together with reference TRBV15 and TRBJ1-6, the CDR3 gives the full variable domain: DAMVIQNPRYQVTQFGKPVTLSCSQTLNHNVMYWYQQKSSQAPKLLFHYYDKDFNNEADTPDNFQSRRPNTSFCFLDIRSPGLGDTAMYLCATSTKITNRGDNSPLHFGNGTRLTVT.